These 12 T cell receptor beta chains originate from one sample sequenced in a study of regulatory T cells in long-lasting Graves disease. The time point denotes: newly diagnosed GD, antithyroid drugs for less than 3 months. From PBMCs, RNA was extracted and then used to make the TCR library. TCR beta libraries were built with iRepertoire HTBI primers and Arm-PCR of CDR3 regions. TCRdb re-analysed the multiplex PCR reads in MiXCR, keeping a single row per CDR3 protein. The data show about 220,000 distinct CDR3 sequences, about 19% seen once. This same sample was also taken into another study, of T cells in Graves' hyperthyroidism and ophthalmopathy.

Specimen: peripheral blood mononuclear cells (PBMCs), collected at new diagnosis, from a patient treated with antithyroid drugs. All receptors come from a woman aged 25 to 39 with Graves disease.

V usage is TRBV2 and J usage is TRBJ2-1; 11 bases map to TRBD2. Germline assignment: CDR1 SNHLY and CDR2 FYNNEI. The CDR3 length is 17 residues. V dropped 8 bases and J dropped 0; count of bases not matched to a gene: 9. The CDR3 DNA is TGTGCCAGCCAAGGGGCTAGCGGGGGGAGCTCCTACAATGAGCAGTTCTTC. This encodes CASQGASGGSSYNEQFF.

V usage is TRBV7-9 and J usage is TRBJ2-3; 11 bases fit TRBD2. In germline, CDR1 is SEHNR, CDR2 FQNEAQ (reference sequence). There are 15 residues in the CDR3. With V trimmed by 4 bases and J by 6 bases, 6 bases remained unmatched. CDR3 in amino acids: CASSSLAGVSDTQYF. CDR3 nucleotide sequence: TGTGCCAGCAGCTCACTAGCGGGAGTTTCCGATACGCAGTATTTT.

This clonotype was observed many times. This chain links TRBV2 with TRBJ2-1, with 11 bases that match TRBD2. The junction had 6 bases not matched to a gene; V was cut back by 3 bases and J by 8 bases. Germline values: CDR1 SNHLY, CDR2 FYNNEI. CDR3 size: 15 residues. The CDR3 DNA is TGTGCCAGCAGTGATACTAGCGGGAGCTCCGATGAGCAGTTCTTC. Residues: CASSDTSGSSDEQFF. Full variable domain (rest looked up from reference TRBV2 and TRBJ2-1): EPEVTQTPSHQVTQMGQEVILRCVPISNHLYFYWYRQILGQKVEFLVSFYNNEISEKSEIFDDQFSVERPDGSNFTLKIRSTKLEDSAMYFCASSDTSGSSDEQFFGPGTRLTVL.

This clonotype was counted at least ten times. Here the CDR3 reads CASSDRATTEAFF. CDR3 nucleotide sequence: TGTGCCAGTAGTGATCGGGCTACCACTGAAGCTTTCTTT. J is TRBJ1-1 and V is TRBV19; D is unclear. The V end lost 5 bases, the J end lost 4 bases, and 11 bases lay between the germline ends. The CDR3 covers 13 residues. Germline V gene lookup returns CDR1 LNHDA and CDR2 SQIVND (reference sequence).

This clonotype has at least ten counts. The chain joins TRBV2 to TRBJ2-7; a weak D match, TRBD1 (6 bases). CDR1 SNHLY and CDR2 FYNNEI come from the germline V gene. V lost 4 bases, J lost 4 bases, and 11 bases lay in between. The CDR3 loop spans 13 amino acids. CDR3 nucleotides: TGTGCCAGCAGTGCGGACAGCTCATACGAGCAGTACTTC. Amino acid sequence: CASSADSSYEQYF.

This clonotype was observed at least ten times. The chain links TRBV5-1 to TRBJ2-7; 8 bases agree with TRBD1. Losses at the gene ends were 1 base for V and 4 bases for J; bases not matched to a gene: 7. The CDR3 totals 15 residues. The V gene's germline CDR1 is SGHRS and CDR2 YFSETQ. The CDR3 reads CASSLWRQGTYEQYF. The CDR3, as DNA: TGCGCCAGCAGCTTGTGGAGACAGGGGACATACGAGCAGTACTTC.

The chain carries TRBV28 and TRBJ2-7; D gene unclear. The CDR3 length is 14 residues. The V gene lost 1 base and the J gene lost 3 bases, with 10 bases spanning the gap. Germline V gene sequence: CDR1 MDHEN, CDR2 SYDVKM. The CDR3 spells CASSLFFDDYEQYF. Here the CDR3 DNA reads TGTGCCAGCAGTTTATTTTTCGACGACTACGAGCAGTACTTC.

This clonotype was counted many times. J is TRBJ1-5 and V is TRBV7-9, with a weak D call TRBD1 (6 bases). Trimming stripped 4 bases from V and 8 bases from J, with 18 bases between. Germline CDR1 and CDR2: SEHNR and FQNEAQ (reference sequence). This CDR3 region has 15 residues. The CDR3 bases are TGTGCCAGCAGCTCCTCGACAGGAGCTAGCGAGCCCCAGCATTTT. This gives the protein CASSSSTGASEPQHF. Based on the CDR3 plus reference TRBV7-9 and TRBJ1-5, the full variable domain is DTGVSQNPRHKITKRGQNVTFRCDPISEHNRLYWYRQTLGQGPEFLTYFQNEAQLEKSRLLSDRFSAERPKGSFSTLEIQRTEQGDSAMYLCASSSSTGASEPQHFGDGTRLSIL.

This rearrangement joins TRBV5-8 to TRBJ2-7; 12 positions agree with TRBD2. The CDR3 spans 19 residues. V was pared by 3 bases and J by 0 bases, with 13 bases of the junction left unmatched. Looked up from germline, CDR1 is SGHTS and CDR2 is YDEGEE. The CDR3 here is CASSSVNLAGGFLSYEQYF. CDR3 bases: TGTGCCAGCAGCTCCGTCAATCTAGCGGGGGGGTTTCTCTCCTACGAGCAGTACTTC.

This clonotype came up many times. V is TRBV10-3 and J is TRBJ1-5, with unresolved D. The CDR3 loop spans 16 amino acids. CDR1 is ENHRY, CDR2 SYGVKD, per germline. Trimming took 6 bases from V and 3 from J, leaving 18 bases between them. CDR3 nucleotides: TGTGCCATCAGCCGCGCCGCAGCAGTCAACAATCAGCCCCAGCATTTT. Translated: CAISRAAAVNNQPQHF.

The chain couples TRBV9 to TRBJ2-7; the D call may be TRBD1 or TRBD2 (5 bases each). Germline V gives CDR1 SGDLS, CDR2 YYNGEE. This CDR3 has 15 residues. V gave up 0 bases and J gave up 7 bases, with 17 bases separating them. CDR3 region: CASSVGQGLWGEQYF. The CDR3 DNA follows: TGTGCCAGCAGCGTAGGTCAGGGCCTTTGGGGGGAGCAGTACTTC. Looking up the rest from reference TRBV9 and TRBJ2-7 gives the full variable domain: DSGVTQTPKHLITATGQRVTLRCSPRSGDLSVYWYQQSLDQGLQFLIQYYNGEERAKGNILERFSAQQFPDLHSELNLSSLELGDSALYFCASSVGQGLWGEQYFGPGTRLTVT.

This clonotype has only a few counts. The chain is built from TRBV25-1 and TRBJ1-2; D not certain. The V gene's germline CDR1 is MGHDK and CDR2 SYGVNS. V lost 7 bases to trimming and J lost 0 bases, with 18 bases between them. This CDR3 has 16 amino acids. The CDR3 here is CASTKEGRPANYGYTF. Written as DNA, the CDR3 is TGTGCCAGCACCAAAGAAGGGCGCCCTGCTAACTATGGCTACACCTTC.